This TCR beta chain is from a study of T cells in women clearing cervical HPV infection. Study-level background: Donors had HPV16-related CIN3 or worse; 2 had invasive cancer.

V was cut by 2 bases and J by 3 bases, with 10 bases left in between. The germline V gene encodes CDR1 SGDLS and CDR2 YYNGEE. CDR3 length: 14 amino acids. On this clone: The DNA ends 3 residues before the CDR3 does, and the rest of the CDR3 is filled in from the germline J gene.

Using immunoSEQ multiplex PCR, the repertoire was profiled, and TCRdb retains in-frame clones only, with some absent. This table holds under 45,000 clones. This sequence was found in a woman between 18 and 69 years old with a cervical HPV16 infection that either progressed to CIN3+ or cleared (not recorded which). V usage is TRBV9 and J usage is TRBJ2-3; weak D call: TRBD1 (6 bases). The sequenced material came from blood buffy coat. The DNA read from the CDR3 is TGTGCCAGCAGCGTTGCAGGGGTGACAGATACG. It encodes CASSVAGVTDT. The CDR3 reads in full as CASSVAGVTDTQYF.